What follows describes a single T cell receptor (beta chain). Its target is unknown. Here immunoSEQ multiplex PCR was the method, and the copy in TCRdb shows in-frame clones only, minus some. The data contain around 100,000 clones, about 66% of them singletons. The CDR3 has 16 amino acids. Looked up from germline, CDR1 is KGHSH and CDR2 is LQKENI. The V end lost 1 base, the J end lost 5 bases, and 14 bases lay between the germline ends. The source of the sample is a study of shared clonotypes between healthy human individuals. The study, taken as a whole, reports: A few donors held approximately 4.6% of naive CD4 clonotypes in common.

The sequence was collected from a woman between 25 and 40 years old in good health. The material sequenced was memory CD8+ T cells sorted from blood. Specified subset: CD45RO+ cells pooled with CCR7-negative TemRA cells. This chain joins TRBV18 and TRBJ2-2; D is possibly TRBD2 (6 bases). CDR3 loop: CASSPRQRVTTGELFF. In nucleotides, the CDR3 is TGTGCCAGCTCACCACGGCAGCGGGTGACTACCGGGGAGCTGTTTTTT.